This T cell receptor (beta chain) was retrieved from a study of OX40 agonist ivuxolimab in advanced cancers. Overall study: Males comprised approximately 84% of the group, whose mean age was roughly 64 years (range roughly 20 to 85).

Remarks on this clone: The junction differs from germline at one of its ends, possibly a read error.

The CDR3 extends over 16 amino acids. Germline CDR1 reads SGDLS; CDR2 reads YYNGEE. Sequencing used immunoSEQ multiplex PCR; TCRdb keeps in-frame clones, though not all of them. This table has under 150,000 clones, about 93% appearing once. This sequence joins TRBV9 and TRBJ2-2; D possibly corresponds to TRBD2 (5 bases). This sequence was found in an adult with an advanced solid tumor such as melanoma, head and neck, liver or kidney cancer. The sample was CD4+ or CD8+ T cells sorted from blood, taken in a trial of the OX40 agonist ivuxolimab. The CDR3 DNA is TGTGCCAGCAGCGTAGGTCCCCCGCGTAACACCGGGGAGCTGTCTTTT. This translates into CASSVGPPRNTGELSF. Using reference TRBV9 and TRBJ2-2 for the parts outside the CDR3, the full variable domain is DSGVTQTPKHLITATGQRVTLRCSPRSGDLSVYWYQQSLDQGLQFLIQYYNGEERAKGNILERFSAQQFPDLHSELNLSSLELGDSALYFCASSVGPPRNTGELSFGEGSRLTVL.